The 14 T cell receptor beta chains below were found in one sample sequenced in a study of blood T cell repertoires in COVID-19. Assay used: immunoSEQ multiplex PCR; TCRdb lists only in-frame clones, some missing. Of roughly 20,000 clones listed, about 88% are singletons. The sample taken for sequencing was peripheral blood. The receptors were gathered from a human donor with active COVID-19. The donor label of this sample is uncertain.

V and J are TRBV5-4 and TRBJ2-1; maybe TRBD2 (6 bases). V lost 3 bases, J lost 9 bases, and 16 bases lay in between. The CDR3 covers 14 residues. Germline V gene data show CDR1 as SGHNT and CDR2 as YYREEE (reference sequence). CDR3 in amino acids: CASSSSLARGEQFF. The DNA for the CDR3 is TGTGCCAGCAGCTCATCCCTAGCGAGGGGTGAGCAGTTCTTC.

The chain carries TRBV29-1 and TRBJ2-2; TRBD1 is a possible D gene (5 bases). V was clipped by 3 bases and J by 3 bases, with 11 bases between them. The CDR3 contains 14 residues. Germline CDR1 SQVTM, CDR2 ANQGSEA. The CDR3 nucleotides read TGCAGCGTTGATGGGCAGGGCGACACCGGGGAGCTGTTTTTT. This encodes CSVDGQGDTGELFF.

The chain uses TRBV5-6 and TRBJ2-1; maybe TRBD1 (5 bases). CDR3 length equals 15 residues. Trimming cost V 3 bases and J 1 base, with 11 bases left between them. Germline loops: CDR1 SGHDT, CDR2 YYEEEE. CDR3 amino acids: CASSSRTGSYNEQFF. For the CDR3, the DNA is TGTGCCAGCAGCTCCCGCACAGGTTCCTACAATGAGCAGTTCTTC.

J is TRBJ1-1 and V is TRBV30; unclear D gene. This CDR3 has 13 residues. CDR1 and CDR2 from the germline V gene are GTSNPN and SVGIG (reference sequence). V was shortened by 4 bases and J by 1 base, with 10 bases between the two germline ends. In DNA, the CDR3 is TGTGCCTGGATTCAACAGACGAACACTGAAGCTTTCTTT. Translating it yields CAWIQQTNTEAFF.

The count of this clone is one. The CDR3, as DNA: TGTGCCAGCCGAGGTCTAGCGGGGGGCCATGAGCAGTTCTTC. It encodes CASRGLAGGHEQFF. The genes are TRBV11-1 and TRBJ2-1, with 11 bases that match TRBD2. The CDR3 extends over 14 amino acids. Germline CDR1 and CDR2: SGHAT and FQDESV (reference sequence). The trim removed 8 bases at V and 8 bases at J, leaving 8 bases unmatched.

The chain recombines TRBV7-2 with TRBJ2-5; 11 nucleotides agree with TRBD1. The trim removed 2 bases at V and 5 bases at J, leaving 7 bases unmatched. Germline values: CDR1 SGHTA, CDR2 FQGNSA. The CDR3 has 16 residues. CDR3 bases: TGTGCCAGCAGCTTATCCGGACAGGGGGCTTTGGAGACCCAGTACTTC. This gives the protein CASSLSGQGALETQYF.

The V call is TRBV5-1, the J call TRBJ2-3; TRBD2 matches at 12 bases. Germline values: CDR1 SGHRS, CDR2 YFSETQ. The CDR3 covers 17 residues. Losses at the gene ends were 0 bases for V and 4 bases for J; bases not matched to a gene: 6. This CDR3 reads CASSLGLAGAVADTQYF. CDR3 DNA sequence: TGCGCCAGCAGCTTGGGACTAGCGGGAGCCGTCGCAGATACGCAGTATTTT.

CDR3 sequence reads: CASSPAGQVNSPLHF. In DNA form, the CDR3 reads TGTGCCAGCTCACCGGCGGGACAGGTTAATTCACCCCTCCACTTT. The chain recombines TRBV18 with TRBJ1-6; 8 bases are shared with TRBD1. The J segment lost 6 bases and the V segment lost 3 bases, leaving 4 bases of the junction unmatched. The CDR3 extends over 15 amino acids. The germline CDR1 and CDR2 sequences are KGHSH and LQKENI.

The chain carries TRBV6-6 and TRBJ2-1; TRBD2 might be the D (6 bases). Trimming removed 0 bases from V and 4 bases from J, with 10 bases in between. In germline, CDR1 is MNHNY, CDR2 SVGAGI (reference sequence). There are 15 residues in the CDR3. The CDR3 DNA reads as TGTGCCAGCAGTTACTCGACGGGACTGTACAATGAGCAGTTCTTC. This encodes CASSYSTGLYNEQFF.

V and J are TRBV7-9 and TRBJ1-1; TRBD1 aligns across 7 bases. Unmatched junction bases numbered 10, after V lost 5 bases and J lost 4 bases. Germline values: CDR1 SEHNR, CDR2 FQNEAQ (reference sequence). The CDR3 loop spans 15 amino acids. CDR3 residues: CASSPFRGLATEAFF. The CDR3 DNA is TGTGCCAGCAGCCCTTTTAGGGGGCTGGCCACTGAAGCTTTCTTT.

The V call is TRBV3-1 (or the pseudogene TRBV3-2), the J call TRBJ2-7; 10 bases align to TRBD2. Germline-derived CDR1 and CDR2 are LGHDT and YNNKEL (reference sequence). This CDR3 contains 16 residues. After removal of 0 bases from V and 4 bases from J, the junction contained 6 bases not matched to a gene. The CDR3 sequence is CASSQDRASGRYEQYF. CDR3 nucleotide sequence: TGTGCCAGCAGCCAAGATCGGGCTAGCGGGAGATACGAGCAGTACTTC.

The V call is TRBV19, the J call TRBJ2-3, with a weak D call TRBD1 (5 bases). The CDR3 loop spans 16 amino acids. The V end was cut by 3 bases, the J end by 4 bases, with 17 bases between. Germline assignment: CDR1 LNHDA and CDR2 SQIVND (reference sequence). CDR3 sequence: CASSMRSGLRSDTQYF. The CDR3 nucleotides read TGTGCCAGTAGTATGAGGTCAGGGCTACGATCAGATACGCAGTATTTT.

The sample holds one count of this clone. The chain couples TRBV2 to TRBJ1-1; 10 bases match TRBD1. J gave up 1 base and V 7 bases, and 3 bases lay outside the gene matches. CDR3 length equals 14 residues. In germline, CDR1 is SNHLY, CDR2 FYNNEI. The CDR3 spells CASTRDRGNTEAFF. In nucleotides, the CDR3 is TGTGCCAGCACTCGGGACAGGGGGAACACTGAAGCTTTCTTT.

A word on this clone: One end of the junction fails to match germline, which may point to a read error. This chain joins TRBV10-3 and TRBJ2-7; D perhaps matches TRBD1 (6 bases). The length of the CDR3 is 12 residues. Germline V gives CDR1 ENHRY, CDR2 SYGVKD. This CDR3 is CAISESRAGVDF. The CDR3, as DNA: TGTGCCATCAGTGAGTCGAGGGCAGGGGTGGACTTC.